The T cell receptor (beta chain) described here comes from a study of blood T cell repertoires in COVID-19. V was cut by 3 bases and J by 0 bases, with 9 bases left in between. The germline CDR1 and CDR2 sequences are SGHRS and YFSETQ. The CDR3 loop spans 14 amino acids. TCRdb's table, derived via immunoSEQ multiplex PCR, lists solely in-frame clones and lacks some. In the table there are about 300,000 clones, about nine tenths of which are singletons. Sequencing was done on a sample of PBMCs or T cells enriched from blood (not recorded which). This TCR was sampled from a man aged 25 to 40 who had recovered from COVID-19. The V and J genes are TRBV5-1 and TRBJ2-5; D is perhaps TRBD1 (5 bases). CDR3 coding DNA: TGCGCCAGCAGCTATCAGGGCGACCAAGAGACCCAGTACTTC. As protein: CASSYQGDQETQYF.